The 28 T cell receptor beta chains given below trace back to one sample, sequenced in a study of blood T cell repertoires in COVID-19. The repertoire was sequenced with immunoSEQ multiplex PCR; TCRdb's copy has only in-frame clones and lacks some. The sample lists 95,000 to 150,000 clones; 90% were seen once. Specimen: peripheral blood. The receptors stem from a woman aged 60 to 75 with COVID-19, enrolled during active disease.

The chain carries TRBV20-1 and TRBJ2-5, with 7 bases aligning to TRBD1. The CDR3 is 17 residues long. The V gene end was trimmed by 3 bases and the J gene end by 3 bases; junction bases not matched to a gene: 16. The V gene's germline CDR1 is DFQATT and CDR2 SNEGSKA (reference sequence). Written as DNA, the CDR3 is TGCAGTGCTAGTTTCCTTAACAGGGGAGTACTAAAAGAGACCCAGTACTTC. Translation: CSASFLNRGVLKETQYF.

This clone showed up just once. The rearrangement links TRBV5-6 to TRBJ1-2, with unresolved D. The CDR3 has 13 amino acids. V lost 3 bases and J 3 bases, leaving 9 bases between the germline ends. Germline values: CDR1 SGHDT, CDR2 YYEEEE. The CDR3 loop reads CASSWSGDYGYTF. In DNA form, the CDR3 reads TGTGCCAGCAGCTGGAGTGGCGACTATGGCTACACCTTC.

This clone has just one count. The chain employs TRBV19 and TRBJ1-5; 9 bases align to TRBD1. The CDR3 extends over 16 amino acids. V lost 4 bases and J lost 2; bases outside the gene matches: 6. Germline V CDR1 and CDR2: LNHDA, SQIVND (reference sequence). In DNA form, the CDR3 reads TGTGCCAGTAGTACCAGGACAGGGGCGCGCAATCAGCCCCAGCATTTT. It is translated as CASSTRTGARNQPQHF.

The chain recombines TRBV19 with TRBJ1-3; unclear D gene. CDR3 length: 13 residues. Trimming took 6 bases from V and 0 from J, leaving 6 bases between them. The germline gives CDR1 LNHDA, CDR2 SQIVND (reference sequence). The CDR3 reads CASRLSSGNTIYF. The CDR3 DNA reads TGTGCCAGTAGGCTGAGCTCTGGAAACACCATATATTTT.

CDR3 residues: CASMGTEAYEQYF. Written as DNA, the CDR3 is TGTGCCAGTATGGGGACAGAGGCCTACGAGCAGTACTTC. The rearrangement links TRBV19 to TRBJ2-7; 7 bases line up with TRBD1. The germline V gene encodes CDR1 LNHDA and CDR2 SQIVND (reference sequence). The CDR3 has 13 amino acids. Trimming removed 7 bases from V and 2 bases from J; junction bases left unmatched: 5.

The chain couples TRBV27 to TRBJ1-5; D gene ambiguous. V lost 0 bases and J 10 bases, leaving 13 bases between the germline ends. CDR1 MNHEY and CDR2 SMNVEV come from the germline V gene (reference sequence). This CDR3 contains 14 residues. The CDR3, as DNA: TGTGCCAGCAGTTTATCGGGCCCCCCGCTCCCCCAGCATTTT. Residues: CASSLSGPPLPQHF.

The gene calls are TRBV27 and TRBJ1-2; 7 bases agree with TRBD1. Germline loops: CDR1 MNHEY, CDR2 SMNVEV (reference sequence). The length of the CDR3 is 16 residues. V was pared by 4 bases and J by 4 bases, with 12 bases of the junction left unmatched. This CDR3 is CASSSYDRAGSYGYTF. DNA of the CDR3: TGTGCCAGCAGTTCCTACGACAGGGCAGGGAGCTATGGCTACACCTTC.

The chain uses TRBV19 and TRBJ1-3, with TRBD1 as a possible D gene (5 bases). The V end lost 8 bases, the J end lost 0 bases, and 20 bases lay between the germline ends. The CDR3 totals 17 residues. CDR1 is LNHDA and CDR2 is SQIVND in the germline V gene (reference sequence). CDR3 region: CASGVSRGTFSGNTIYF. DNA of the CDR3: TGTGCCAGTGGGGTGAGTCGGGGGACTTTCTCTGGAAACACCATATATTTT.

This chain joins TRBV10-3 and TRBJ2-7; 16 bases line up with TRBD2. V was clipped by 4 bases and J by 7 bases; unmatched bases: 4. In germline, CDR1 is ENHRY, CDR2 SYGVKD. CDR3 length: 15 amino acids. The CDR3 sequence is CAISVGLAGGLEQYF. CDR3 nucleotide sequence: TGTGCCATCAGTGTGGGACTAGCGGGGGGGCTAGAGCAGTACTTC.

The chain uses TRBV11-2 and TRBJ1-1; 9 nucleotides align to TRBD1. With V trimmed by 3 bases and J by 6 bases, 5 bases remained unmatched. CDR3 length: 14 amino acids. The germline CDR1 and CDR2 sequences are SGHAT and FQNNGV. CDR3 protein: CASSLPTGGAEAFF. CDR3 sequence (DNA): TGTGCCAGCAGCTTGCCGACAGGGGGAGCTGAAGCTTTCTTT.

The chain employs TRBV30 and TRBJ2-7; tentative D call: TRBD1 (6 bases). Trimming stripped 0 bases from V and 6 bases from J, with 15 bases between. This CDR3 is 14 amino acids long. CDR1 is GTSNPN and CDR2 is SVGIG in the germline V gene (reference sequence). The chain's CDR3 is CAWSVLGVGGEQYF. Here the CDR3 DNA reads TGTGCCTGGAGTGTACTCGGGGTAGGGGGCGAGCAGTACTTC. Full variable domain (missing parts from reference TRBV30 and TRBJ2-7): SQTIHQWPATLVQPVGSPLSLECTVEGTSNPNLYWYRQAAGRGLQLLFYSVGIGQISSEVPQNLSASRPQDRQFILSSKKLLLSDSGFYLCAWSVLGVGGEQYFGPGTRLTVT.

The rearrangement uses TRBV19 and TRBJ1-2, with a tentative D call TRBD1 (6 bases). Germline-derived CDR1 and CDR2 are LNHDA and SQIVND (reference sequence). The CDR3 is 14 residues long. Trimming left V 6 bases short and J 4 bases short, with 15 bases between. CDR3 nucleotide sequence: TGTGCCAGTAGGACCCAGGGGTCGACCTATGGCTACACCTTC. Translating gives CASRTQGSTYGYTF.

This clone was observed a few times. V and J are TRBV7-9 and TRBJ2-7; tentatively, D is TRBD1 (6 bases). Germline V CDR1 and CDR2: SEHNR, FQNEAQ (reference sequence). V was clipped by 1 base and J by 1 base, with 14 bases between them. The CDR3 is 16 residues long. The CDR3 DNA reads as TGTGCCAGCAGCTTAGTGTACAGGGAGATATCCTACGAGCAGTACTTC. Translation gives CASSLVYREISYEQYF.

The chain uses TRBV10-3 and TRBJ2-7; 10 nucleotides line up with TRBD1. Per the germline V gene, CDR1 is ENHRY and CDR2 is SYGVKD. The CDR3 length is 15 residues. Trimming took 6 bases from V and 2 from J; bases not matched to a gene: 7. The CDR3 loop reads CAISARTGGAYEQYF. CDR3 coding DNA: TGTGCCATCAGCGCCCGGACAGGGGGGGCCTACGAGCAGTACTTC.

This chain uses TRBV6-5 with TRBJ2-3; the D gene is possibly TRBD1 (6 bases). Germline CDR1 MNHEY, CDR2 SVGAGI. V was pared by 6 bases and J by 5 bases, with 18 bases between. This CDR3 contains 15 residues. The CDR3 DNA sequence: TGTGCCAGCAGCAAAACTCAGGGGTCAATAGATACGCAGTATTTT. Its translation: CASSKTQGSIDTQYF.

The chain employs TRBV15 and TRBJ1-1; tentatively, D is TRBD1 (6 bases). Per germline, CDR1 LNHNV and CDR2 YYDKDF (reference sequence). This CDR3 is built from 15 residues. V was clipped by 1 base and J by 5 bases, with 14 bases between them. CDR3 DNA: TGTGCCACCAGCAGAGGCAAACAGGGAGGGACTGAAGCTTTCTTT. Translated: CATSRGKQGGTEAFF. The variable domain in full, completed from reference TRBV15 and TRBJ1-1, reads DAMVIQNPRYQVTQFGKPVTLSCSQTLNHNVMYWYQQKSSQAPKLLFHYYDKDFNNEADTPDNFQSRRPNTSFCFLDIRSPGLGDTAMYLCATSRGKQGGTEAFFGQGTRLTVV.

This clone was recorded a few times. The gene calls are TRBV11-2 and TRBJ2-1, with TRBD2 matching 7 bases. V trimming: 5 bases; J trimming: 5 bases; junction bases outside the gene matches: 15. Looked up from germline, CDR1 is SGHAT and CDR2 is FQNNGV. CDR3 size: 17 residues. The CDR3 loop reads CASSPLGRAGKDNEQFF. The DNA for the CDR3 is TGTGCCAGCAGCCCACTCGGGCGAGCGGGGAAAGACAATGAGCAGTTCTTC. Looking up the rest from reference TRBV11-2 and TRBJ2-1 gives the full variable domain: EAGVAQSPRYKIIEKRQSVAFWCNPISGHATLYWYQQILGQGPKLLIQFQNNGVVDDSQLPKDRFSAERLKGVDSTLKIQPAKLEDSAVYLCASSPLGRAGKDNEQFFGPGTRLTVL.

The CDR3 spells CASSQGWGGANQPQHF. In DNA, the CDR3 is TGCGCCAGCAGCCAAGGGTGGGGGGGGGCGAATCAGCCCCAGCATTTT. The genes are TRBV4-1 and TRBJ1-5, with D tentatively TRBD1 (6 bases). V lost 1 base, J lost 4 bases, and 14 bases lay in between. Germline V gives CDR1 MGHRA, CDR2 YSYEKL. CDR3 length: 16 amino acids.

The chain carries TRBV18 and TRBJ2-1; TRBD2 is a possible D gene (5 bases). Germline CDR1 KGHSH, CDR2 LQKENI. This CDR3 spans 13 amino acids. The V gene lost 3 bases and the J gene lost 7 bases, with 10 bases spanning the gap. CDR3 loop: CASSPRVWNEQFF. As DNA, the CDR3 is TGTGCCAGCTCACCGAGGGTTTGGAATGAGCAGTTCTTC. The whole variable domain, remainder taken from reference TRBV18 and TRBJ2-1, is NAGVMQNPRHLVRRRGQEARLRCSPMKGHSHVYWYRQLPEEGLKFMVYLQKENIIDESGMPKERFSAEFPKEGPSILRIQQVVRGDSAAYFCASSPRVWNEQFFGPGTRLTVL.

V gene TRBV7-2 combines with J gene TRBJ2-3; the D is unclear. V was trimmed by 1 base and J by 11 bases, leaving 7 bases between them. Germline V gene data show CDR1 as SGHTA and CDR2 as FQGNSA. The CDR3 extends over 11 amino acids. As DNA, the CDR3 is TGTGCCAGCAGCTTAGGGGCGCGGCAGTATTTT. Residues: CASSLGARQYF. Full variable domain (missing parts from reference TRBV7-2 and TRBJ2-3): GAGVSQSPSNKVTEKGKDVELRCDPISGHTALYWYRQSLGQGLEFLIYFQGNSAPDKSGLPSDRFSAERTGGSVSTLTIQRTQQEDSAVYLCASSLGARQYFGPGTRLTVL.

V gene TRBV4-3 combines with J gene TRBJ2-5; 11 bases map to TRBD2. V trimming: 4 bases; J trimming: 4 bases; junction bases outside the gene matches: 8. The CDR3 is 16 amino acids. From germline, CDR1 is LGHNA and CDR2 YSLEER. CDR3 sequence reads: CASSRVSGGAGETQYF. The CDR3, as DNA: TGCGCCAGCAGCCGAGTTAGCGGGGGGGCAGGAGAGACCCAGTACTTC.

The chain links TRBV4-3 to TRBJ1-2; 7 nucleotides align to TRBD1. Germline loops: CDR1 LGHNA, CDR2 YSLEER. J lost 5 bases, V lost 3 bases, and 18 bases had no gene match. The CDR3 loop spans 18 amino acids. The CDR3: CASSHNKIEGAEQYGYTF. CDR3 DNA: TGCGCCAGCAGCCACAACAAGATAGAGGGGGCCGAACAGTATGGCTACACCTTC.

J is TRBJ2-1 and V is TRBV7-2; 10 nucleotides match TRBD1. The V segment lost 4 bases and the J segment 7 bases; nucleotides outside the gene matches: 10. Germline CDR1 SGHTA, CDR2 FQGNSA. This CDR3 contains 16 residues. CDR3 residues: CASSSRQGARRNEQFF. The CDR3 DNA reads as TGTGCCAGCAGCTCGAGACAGGGGGCAAGGAGAAATGAGCAGTTCTTC.

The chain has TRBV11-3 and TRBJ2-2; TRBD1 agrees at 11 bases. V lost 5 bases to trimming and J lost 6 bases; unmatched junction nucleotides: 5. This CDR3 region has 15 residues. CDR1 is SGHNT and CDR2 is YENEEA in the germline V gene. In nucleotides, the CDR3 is TGTGCCAGCAGCAACCGGGACAGGGGGTCCGGGGAGCTGTTTTTT. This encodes CASSNRDRGSGELFF.

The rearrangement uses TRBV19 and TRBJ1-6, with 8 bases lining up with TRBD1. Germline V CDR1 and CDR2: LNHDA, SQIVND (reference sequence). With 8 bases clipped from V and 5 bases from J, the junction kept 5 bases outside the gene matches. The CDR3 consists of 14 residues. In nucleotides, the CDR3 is TGTGCCAGTCGGGAACAGGGGGATAATTCACCCCTCCACTTT. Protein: CASREQGDNSPLHF.

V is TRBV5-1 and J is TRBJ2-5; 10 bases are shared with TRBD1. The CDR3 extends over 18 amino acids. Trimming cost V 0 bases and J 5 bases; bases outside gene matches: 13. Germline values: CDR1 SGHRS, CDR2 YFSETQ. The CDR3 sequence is CASSLAFGTGVPLETQYF. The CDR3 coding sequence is TGCGCCAGCAGCTTGGCCTTCGGGACAGGGGTCCCATTGGAGACCCAGTACTTC.

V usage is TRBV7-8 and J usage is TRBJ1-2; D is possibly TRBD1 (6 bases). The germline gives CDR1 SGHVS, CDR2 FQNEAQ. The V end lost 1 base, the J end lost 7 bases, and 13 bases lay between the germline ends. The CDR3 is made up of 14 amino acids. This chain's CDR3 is CASSLGDTESGYTF. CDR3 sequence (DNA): TGTGCCAGCAGCTTAGGGGACACCGAGAGTGGCTACACCTTC.

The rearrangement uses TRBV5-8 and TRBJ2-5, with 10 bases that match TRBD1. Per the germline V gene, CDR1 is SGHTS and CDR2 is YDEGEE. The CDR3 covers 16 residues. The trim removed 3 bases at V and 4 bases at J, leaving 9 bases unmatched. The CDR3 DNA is TGTGCCAGCAGCTCCCCGGGACAGGGGATCGGAGAGACCCAGTACTTC. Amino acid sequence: CASSSPGQGIGETQYF.